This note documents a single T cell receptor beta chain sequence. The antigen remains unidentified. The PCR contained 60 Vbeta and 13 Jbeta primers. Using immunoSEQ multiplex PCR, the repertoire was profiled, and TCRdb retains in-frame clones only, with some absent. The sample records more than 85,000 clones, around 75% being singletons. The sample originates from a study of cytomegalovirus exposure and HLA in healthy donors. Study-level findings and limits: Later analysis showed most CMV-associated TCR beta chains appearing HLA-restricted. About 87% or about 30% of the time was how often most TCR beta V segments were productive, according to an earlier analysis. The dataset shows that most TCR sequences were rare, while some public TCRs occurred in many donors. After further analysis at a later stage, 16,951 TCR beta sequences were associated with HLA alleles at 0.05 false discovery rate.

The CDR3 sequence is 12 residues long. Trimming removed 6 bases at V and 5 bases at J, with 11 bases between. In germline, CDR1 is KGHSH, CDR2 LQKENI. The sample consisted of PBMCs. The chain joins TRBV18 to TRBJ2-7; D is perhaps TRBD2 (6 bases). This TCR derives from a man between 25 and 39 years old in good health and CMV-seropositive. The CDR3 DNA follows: TGTGCCAGCTCCGCGGGAAGCAACGAGCAGTACTTC. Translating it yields CASSAGSNEQYF.